One TCR beta chain is described in this entry. These data are taken from a study of shared T cell receptors in the human thymus. Trimming left V 0 bases short and J 2 bases short, with 11 bases between. CDR3 length: 15 amino acids. From germline, CDR1 is SEHNR and CDR2 FQNEAQ (reference sequence). The method was immunoSEQ multiplex PCR; TCRdb's version includes in-frame clones alone and lacks a portion of them. This sample yields hundreds of thousands of clones, of which roughly 86% are seen a single time; approximately 0.0097% belongs to the top ten. This sample was shared with a second study, whose subject was human thymus T cells. According to that study: Resections removed during corrective heart surgery provided the thymus tissue used. Thymic repertoires of unrelated individuals were reported in related research to overlap highly.

The source material was thymocytes. The rearrangement links TRBV7-9 to TRBJ2-7; a possible D gene is TRBD2 (7 bases). The source of this sequence is a boy younger than two with a congenital heart defect. The CDR3 region is CASSLARGTTYEQYF. CDR3 in DNA: TGTGCCAGCAGCTTAGCGAGGGGGACTACCTACGAGCAGTACTTC.